These 25 T cell receptor beta chains originate from one sample sequenced in a study of neurological immune-mediated disorders. TCRdb processed the 5' RACE reads anew with MiXCR; each CDR3 protein has one entry. This repertoire shows approximately 86,000 distinct CDR3 sequences, just over 2.5% found once; its top ten account for roughly 1.2%. The specimen sequenced was PBMCs. These receptor sequences come from a woman aged 25-40 years with multiple sclerosis.

This clonotype came up many times. The CDR3 nucleotides read TGTGCCACCAGCACCGGACAGGGGAACACTGAAGCTTTCTTT. It yields the protein CATSTGQGNTEAFF. V gene TRBV15 combines with J gene TRBJ1-1; 8 bases align to TRBD1. The J segment lost 1 base and the V segment lost 4 bases, leaving 2 bases of the junction unmatched. The CDR3 has 14 residues. Germline-derived CDR1 and CDR2 are LNHNV and YYDKDF (reference sequence).

This clonotype has at least ten counts. The rearrangement links TRBV20-1 to TRBJ2-7; D remains unclear. From germline, CDR1 is DFQATT and CDR2 SNEGSKA (reference sequence). The V end was cut by 0 bases, the J end by 0 bases, with 6 bases between. The CDR3 is 13 amino acids. CDR3 DNA sequence: TGCAGTGCTAGAGACCTAATCTCCTACGAGCAGTACTTC. It is translated as CSARDLISYEQYF.

This clonotype was observed many times. The chain combines TRBV12-3 or TRBV12-4 with TRBJ1-2; 10 nucleotides agree with TRBD1. This CDR3 comprises 15 residues. The V and J ends lost 6 bases and 4 bases, in that order; junction bases with no gene match: 8. CDR3 DNA sequence: TGTGCCAGCAGCTCGGGACAGGGGAATTTCTATGGCTACACCTTC. Translated, it gives CASSSGQGNFYGYTF.

This clonotype was seen more than once but under ten times. This may be a read error, as it is one base from a much larger clone. V gene TRBV20-1 combines with J gene TRBJ1-5, with D unresolved. Germline CDR1 and CDR2: DFQATT and SNEGSKA (reference sequence). The CDR3 totals 12 residues. The CDR3 sequence is CSARDLFEPQNF. The DNA for the CDR3 is TGCAGTGCTAGAGATCTTTTTGAGCCCCAGAATTTT.

This clonotype was recorded at least ten times. J is TRBJ2-1 and V is TRBV5-1; 7 bases are shared with TRBD2. V trimming: 6 bases; J trimming: 3 bases; junction bases outside the gene matches: 9. The germline gives CDR1 SGHRS, CDR2 YFSETQ. This CDR3 comprises 15 residues. The CDR3 DNA sequence: TGCGCCAGCACCCCATCTAGCGGCTACTACAATGAGCAGTTCTTC. This gives the protein CASTPSSGYYNEQFF.

This clonotype was found many times. Here the CDR3 DNA reads TGTGCCAGCAGATCCCGGGGGGGAAACTATGGCTACACCTTC. This translates into CASRSRGGNYGYTF. The chain links TRBV12-3 or TRBV12-4 to TRBJ1-2; maybe TRBD1 (5 bases). The V end lost 6 bases, the J end lost 2 bases, and 13 bases lay between the germline ends. The CDR3 is 14 amino acids.

The sample holds a few counts of this clonotype. A junction boundary mismatches the germline segment, possibly from a read error. The chain recombines TRBV20-1 with TRBJ1-6, with no clear D. This CDR3 contains 13 residues. Germline V gene data show CDR1 as DFQATT and CDR2 as SNEGSKA (reference sequence). This CDR3 is CSARGRTTSTLNF. The CDR3 DNA follows: TGCAGTGCTAGAGGTCGGACCACTTCAACCCTCAACTTT.

This clonotype came up many times. DNA of the CDR3: TGCAGTGCTATAGTCGGCCCAAATTCACCCCTCCACTTT. This sequence encodes CSAIVGPNSPLHF. The chain carries TRBV20-1 and TRBJ1-6; D is unclear. Trimming removed 4 bases at V and 7 bases at J, with 11 bases between. The germline V gene encodes CDR1 DFQATT and CDR2 SNEGSKA (reference sequence). This CDR3 has 13 amino acids.

This clonotype was observed many times. This chain uses TRBV28 with TRBJ2-7, with D possibly matching TRBD2 (6 bases). V lost 4 bases and J lost 3, with 19 bases in between. The germline CDR1 and CDR2 sequences are MDHEN and SYDVKM. This CDR3 spans 16 amino acids. Here the CDR3 reads CASSSEPGGIYYEQYF. CDR3 in DNA: TGTGCCAGCAGTTCGGAACCCGGGGGTATATACTACGAGCAGTACTTC. The full variable domain, its missing parts supplied by reference TRBV28 and TRBJ2-7, is DVKVTQSSRYLVKRTGEKVFLECVQDMDHENMFWYRQDPGLGLRLIYFSYDVKMKEKGDIPEGYSVSREKKERFSLILESASTNQTSMYLCASSSEPGGIYYEQYFGPGTRLTVT.

This clonotype was counted many times. The rearrangement uses TRBV7-7 and TRBJ2-1; tentative D call: TRBD1 (7 bases). This CDR3 has 12 amino acids. V was cut by 5 bases and J by 9 bases, with 11 bases left in between. Germline V gives CDR1 SSHAT, CDR2 FNYEAQ (reference sequence). This chain's CDR3 is CASSPGGGEQFF. Here the CDR3 DNA reads TGTGCCAGCAGCCCAGGGGGAGGTGAGCAGTTCTTC. The full variable domain, its missing parts supplied by reference TRBV7-7 and TRBJ2-1, is GAGVSQSPRYKVTKRGQDVTLRCDPISSHATLYWYQQALGQGPEFLTYFNYEAQPDKSGLPSDRFSAERPEGSISTLTIQRTEQRDSAMYRCASSPGGGEQFFGPGTRLTVL.

At least ten counts were recorded for this clonotype. The rearrangement joins TRBV6-2 or TRBV6-3 to TRBJ2-1; a weak D match, TRBD1 (6 bases). This CDR3 is 16 amino acids long. V shed 5 bases and J shed 5 bases, with 19 bases lying between them. The germline V gene encodes CDR1 MNHEY and CDR2 SVGEGT. The CDR3 bases are TGTGCCAGCAGTCAACCCCAGGGGATTTATAACAATGAGCAGTTCTTC. This gives the protein CASSQPQGIYNNEQFF.

This clonotype was observed at least ten times. V is TRBV7-9 and J is TRBJ2-5, with 9 bases that match TRBD2. Germline V gives CDR1 SEHNR, CDR2 FQNEAQ (reference sequence). The CDR3 has 19 residues. Trimming cost V 5 bases and J 2 bases; bases outside gene matches: 18. The CDR3: CASSPHPGELAGRQETQYF. The CDR3 DNA is TGTGCCAGCAGCCCACACCCCGGGGAGCTAGCGGGAAGACAAGAGACCCAGTACTTC.

The table lists this clonotype with many counts. The chain carries TRBV5-5 and TRBJ1-1; D is unclear. Trimming shortened V by 4 bases and J by 1 base, and 14 bases separated the two germline ends. This CDR3 comprises 15 residues. Per germline, CDR1 SGHKS and CDR2 YYEKEE (reference sequence). The CDR3 is CASSPTRSTNTEAFF. The CDR3 DNA reads TGTGCCAGCAGCCCCACAAGAAGTACGAACACTGAAGCTTTCTTT.

This clonotype was recorded many times. The chain is built from TRBV28 and TRBJ2-1; D possibly corresponds to TRBD1 (5 bases). V lost 2 bases, J lost 7 bases, and 15 bases lay in between. The CDR3 runs 15 residues. The germline gives CDR1 MDHEN, CDR2 SYDVKM. The CDR3 loop is CASSLTAPAGNEQFF. In DNA, the CDR3 is TGTGCCAGCAGTTTAACTGCCCCAGCAGGGAATGAGCAGTTCTTC. The variable domain in full, completed from reference TRBV28 and TRBJ2-1, reads DVKVTQSSRYLVKRTGEKVFLECVQDMDHENMFWYRQDPGLGLRLIYFSYDVKMKEKGDIPEGYSVSREKKERFSLILESASTNQTSMYLCASSLTAPAGNEQFFGPGTRLTVL.

This clonotype has a count of ten or more. The chain is built from TRBV20-1 and TRBJ2-3; D might be TRBD1 or TRBD2, each matching 5 bases. The V and J ends lost 0 bases and 3 bases respectively, with 16 bases between them. The CDR3 runs to 16 residues. Per germline, CDR1 DFQATT and CDR2 SNEGSKA (reference sequence). CDR3 nucleotide sequence: TGCAGTGCTAGAGAGGGGGTGAACGGGATAACAGATACGCAGTATTTT. Its protein is CSAREGVNGITDTQYF.

This clonotype was observed at least ten times. The chain is built from TRBV29-1 and TRBJ1-1, with D possibly being TRBD1 (5 bases). CDR1 SQVTM and CDR2 ANQGSEA come from the germline V gene. Trimming took off 4 bases at V and 5 bases at J, with 8 bases between the two ends. The CDR3 contains 11 residues. The CDR3 sequence: CSVVRETEAFF. The CDR3 nucleotides are TGCAGCGTTGTCAGGGAAACTGAAGCTTTCTTT.

Many counts were recorded for this clonotype. The chain couples TRBV3-1 to TRBJ1-2, with TRBD1 as a possible D gene (5 bases). The V gene lost 4 bases and the J gene lost 6 bases, with 12 bases spanning the gap. The CDR3 loop spans 13 amino acids. Germline V gene lookup returns CDR1 LGHDT and CDR2 YNNKEL (reference sequence). The CDR3 here is CASSPGTDNGYTF. The CDR3 coding sequence is TGTGCCAGCAGCCCCGGGACGGATAATGGCTACACCTTC.

This clonotype was counted at least ten times. This sequence joins TRBV18 and TRBJ2-1, with 8 bases that match TRBD2. Unmatched junction bases numbered 3, after V lost 0 bases and J lost 5 bases. This CDR3 region has 15 residues. CDR1 and CDR2 (germline): KGHSH, LQKENI. CDR3 loop: CASSPPRGGNNEQFF. The CDR3 coding sequence is TGTGCCAGCTCACCACCCCGCGGGGGGAACAATGAGCAGTTCTTC.

This clonotype was observed many times. The chain employs TRBV7-8 and TRBJ2-1; the match to TRBD2 covers 12 bases. The CDR3 totals 15 residues. The V segment lost 4 bases and the J segment 10 bases; nucleotides outside the gene matches: 8. Germline CDR1 SGHVS, CDR2 FQNEAQ. The DNA of the CDR3 is TGTGCCAGCAGCTCGACTAGCGGGAGATCTGGGGAGCAGTTCTTC. Translation gives CASSSTSGRSGEQFF.

This clonotype was seen at least ten times. This sequence joins TRBV3-1 and TRBJ2-3; TRBD2 agrees at 9 bases. The ends lost 5 bases at V and 3 bases at J; junction bases unmatched: 9. Germline V gives CDR1 LGHDT, CDR2 YNNKEL (reference sequence). The CDR3 has 16 residues. CDR3 protein: CASSTRSGRKTDTQYF. The CDR3 nucleotides are TGTGCCAGCAGCACCCGTAGCGGGAGAAAGACAGATACGCAGTATTTT.

This clonotype was seen repeatedly, ten times or more. The V call is TRBV20-1, the J call TRBJ2-2, with 7 bases identical to TRBD2. Trimming took 6 bases from V and 4 from J; bases not matched to a gene: 8. CDR1 is DFQATT, CDR2 SNEGSKA, per germline (reference sequence). CDR3 length: 14 residues. In DNA, the CDR3 is TGCAGTGCCAGGATGGGGGGGTCCACCGGGGAGCTGTTTTTT. It is translated as CSARMGGSTGELFF.

As for this clonotype: With a much larger clone just one base away, this may be a read error. This sequence joins TRBV3-1 and TRBJ1-5; D is undetermined. In germline, CDR1 is LGHDT, CDR2 YNNKEL (reference sequence). The CDR3 totals 14 residues. Trimming pared 1 base from V and 9 bases from J, leaving 13 bases between. CDR3 nucleotides: TGTGCCAGCAGCCAAGGGTCATACTACGGGCCCCAGCATTTT. As protein: CASSQGSYYGPQHF.

This clonotype was seen ten or more times. The chain recombines TRBV5-1 with TRBJ1-6; 8 nucleotides line up with TRBD1. The V and J ends lost 2 bases and 9 bases, in that order; junction bases with no gene match: 7. Per germline, CDR1 SGHRS and CDR2 YFSETQ. This CDR3 region has 15 residues. CDR3 nucleotides: TGCGCCAGCAGCTTTGGAGGACAGGGTCGTTCACCCCTCCACTTT. Its protein product is CASSFGGQGRSPLHF.

This clonotype came up many times. V is TRBV7-2 and J is TRBJ1-1; 7 bases align to TRBD1. This CDR3 region has 14 residues. Per germline, CDR1 SGHTA and CDR2 FQGNSA. V shed 2 bases, J shed 1 base, and the junction held 1 base outside the gene matches. CDR3 loop: CASSLRTGNTEAFF. The CDR3 region has the DNA TGTGCCAGCAGCTTACGGACAGGGAACACTGAAGCTTTCTTT.

This clonotype was seen at least ten times. DNA for the CDR3: TGTGCCAGCAGCTTTGTTTTTGGGCTGAACACTGAAGCTTTCTTT. Its translation: CASSFVFGLNTEAFF. J is TRBJ1-1 and V is TRBV5-5; D uncertain. The CDR3 totals 15 residues. CDR1 and CDR2 (germline): SGHKS, YYEKEE (reference sequence). Trimming stripped 2 bases from V and 0 bases from J, with 11 bases between.